This record looks at one T cell receptor beta chain sequence and its context. It lacks a known antigen. Base qualities are not at hand, and no much larger clone is one base apart. This record belongs to a study of blood T cell repertoires in COVID-19 (dated by TCRdb to 2018 to 2021). About the investigation overall: Samples covering the acute and convalescent phases of COVID-19 were provided by collaborators in the United States, Italy and Spain. The prospective study material was composed of cDNA or gDNA derived from T cells, B-cell-depleted T cells, or PBMCs. The dataset comprised deeply sampled blood TCRbeta repertoires from subjects exposed to, actively infected with, or recovered from COVID-19. A freely available public database, intended as a resource for researchers studying the immune response to SARS-CoV-2, is where the repertoires were released. Samples were obtained from the ongoing ImmuneRACE study (first 160 participants) and from 1,254 subjects provided by 6 global collaborators. A de-identified subject ID, COVID-19 status, age in years and sex were almost always included in the sample metadata. HLA class I and class II types, where available, came from metadata supplied by the sample provider rather than from assay-based typing. Overall study outcomes, separate from this receptor: Clinical and demographic metadata were provided uncurated, with the amount varying by source and participant.

V is clipped by 6 bases and J by 5 bases, and the sequence between their germline boundaries is 11 bases long. From the cysteine up to the phenylalanine, the CDR3 has a length of 13 residues. CDR3 DNA only is kept here, 39 bases in frame from base 1. Sequences LGHDT (CDR1) and YNNKEL (CDR2) are obtained from the germline V gene (reference sequence). TCRbeta CDR3 regions were amplified from genomic DNA by means of the immunoSEQ Assay, a bias-controlled multiplex PCR. The published analysis was carried out like this. Within the assay, amplification of reference gene primers was used to estimate how many nucleated cells each sample contained. Sequence reads were collapsed and filtered to measure the absolute abundance of every unique TCRbeta CDR3 rearrangement. For each sample, productive Simpson clonality was calculated as the square root of Simpson's diversity index across productive rearrangements. Sourced from immuneACCESS, this table was stored by TCRdb with only in-frame sequences that have V and J called. A share of the clones is absent; for the studies checked, an unresolved V gene accounts for under half, and the remainder has no known explanation. The D gene and trimming were derived from the DNA, and the V and J assignments and clone size from that table. This sample has 180,000 or so clones in its table, and around 85% of those were observed once. About 8.2% of the sample goes to the ten largest clones.

The collaborating institutions used their own protocols to collect whole blood in K2EDTA tubes. For TCRbeta analysis, collaborator samples were shipped as frozen whole blood, as isolated PBMCs, or as DNA extracted from either sample type. Here the chain combines TRBV3-1 (or the pseudogene TRBV3-2) and TRBJ1-5; a confident D gene designation cannot be given. The TCR originated in a man aged 60-69 years with acute or convalescent COVID-19. The specimen sequenced was peripheral blood. The CDR3 here reads CASSSGSYQPQHF. The DNA reads as follows: TGTGCCAGCAGTTCCGGGTCGTATCAGCCCCAGCATTTT.